One and the same sample provided the 19 T cell receptor beta chains below, sequenced in a study of T-cell reconstitution after alpha-beta-depleted transplantation in children. Unique molecular identifiers were incorporated when the TCRbeta library was constructed. TCRdb used MiXCR to reprocess the PCR reads, holding one entry per CDR3 protein. The sample lists about 400,000 distinct CDR3 sequences; roughly 20% were seen once. Source: PBMCs from the stem cell graft donor, taken from the stem cell graft. The receptor set was obtained from a human donor who donated a stem cell graft to a child with acute myeloid leukemia.

The genes are TRBV12-3 or TRBV12-4 and TRBJ2-7; a weak D match, TRBD2 (6 bases). The V end was cut by 7 bases, the J end by 2 bases, with 21 bases between. The CDR3 loop spans 16 amino acids. CDR3 bases: TGTGCCAGCACGGCGAGCTCGCGGGGTCAAACCTACGAGCAGTACTTC. Translation: CASTASSRGQTYEQYF.

This clonotype has more than one count but fewer than ten. This chain uses TRBV12-3 or TRBV12-4 with TRBJ2-5, with a tentative D call TRBD2 (5 bases). The CDR3 loop spans 12 amino acids. The V end was cut by 7 bases, the J end by 5 bases, with 11 bases between. The CDR3 spells CASKPEDETQYF. The CDR3 nucleotides are TGTGCCAGCAAGCCGGAGGATGAGACCCAGTACTTC.

The J gene is TRBJ2-7, the V gene TRBV29-1, with 12 bases fitting TRBD2. The germline V gene has CDR1 SQVTM and CDR2 ANQGSEA. The V and J ends lost 4 bases and 0 bases, in that order; junction bases with no gene match: 16. The CDR3 loop spans 19 amino acids. The CDR3 coding sequence is TGCAGCGTTGTACCGGGACAGGATGGACTAGCGGGGAGCTCCTACGAGCAGTACTTC. This gives the protein CSVVPGQDGLAGSSYEQYF.

The chain combines TRBV24-1 with TRBJ2-3; 9 nucleotides match TRBD1. V shed 6 bases and J 0 bases; nucleotides not matched to a gene: 12. The germline V gene encodes CDR1 KGHDR and CDR2 SFDVKD. The CDR3 consists of 18 residues. CDR3 sequence reads: CATSLPGQGPTSTDTQYF. As DNA, the CDR3 is TGTGCCACCAGTCTTCCGGGACAGGGACCTACTAGCACAGATACGCAGTATTTT.

This clonotype was seen a few times. The V gene is TRBV2, the J gene TRBJ2-1; D is perhaps TRBD1 or TRBD2 (6 bases each). The CDR3 length is 16 residues. V was clipped by 6 bases and J by 3 bases, with 18 bases between them. The germline CDR1 and CDR2 sequences are SNHLY and FYNNEI. This CDR3 is CASRRRGESYYNEQFF. The CDR3 bases are TGTGCCAGCAGAAGGAGGGGGGAATCCTACTACAATGAGCAGTTCTTC.

The rearrangement links TRBV20-1 to TRBJ2-1, with 16 nucleotides matching TRBD2. CDR3 length equals 19 residues. V lost 5 bases, J lost 0 bases, and 10 bases stayed unmatched. Germline CDR1 and CDR2: DFQATT and SNEGSKA (reference sequence). The DNA for the CDR3 is TGCAGTGCTCCCGATCCGGGACTAGCGGGAGGGAGCTCCTACAATGAGCAGTTCTTC. Translated, it gives CSAPDPGLAGGSSYNEQFF.

The rearrangement joins TRBV20-1 to TRBJ2-7; 7 nucleotides agree with TRBD2. Germline lookup yields CDR1 DFQATT and CDR2 SNEGSKA (reference sequence). There are 13 residues in the CDR3. The V and J ends lost 3 bases and 5 bases, in that order; junction bases with no gene match: 7. CDR3: CSASSGVANEQYF. For the CDR3, the DNA is TGCAGTGCTAGCAGCGGGGTCGCCAACGAGCAGTACTTC.

The V call is TRBV6-1, the J call TRBJ2-5; 16 bases map to TRBD2. The V segment lost 5 bases and the J segment 5 bases; nucleotides outside the gene matches: 8. Germline CDR1 reads MNHNS; CDR2 reads SASEGT. CDR3 size: 17 residues. The CDR3 DNA reads TGTGCCAGCAGTCCGGGACTAGCGGGAGGGCCGAGGGAGACCCAGTACTTC. This sequence encodes CASSPGLAGGPRETQYF.

This clonotype was observed many times. V is TRBV24-1 and J is TRBJ2-5, with D unclear. Per germline, CDR1 KGHDR and CDR2 SFDVKD. This CDR3 spans 13 amino acids. V lost 1 base and J 5 bases, leaving 7 bases between the germline ends. CDR3: CATSDLVSETQYF. CDR3 coding DNA: TGTGCCACCAGTGATTTAGTTTCGGAGACCCAGTACTTC.

The V gene is TRBV11-2, the J gene TRBJ2-1; 9 positions agree with TRBD2. CDR3 size: 16 residues. Trimming took 5 bases from V and 10 from J; bases not matched to a gene: 15. Germline CDR1 is SGHAT and CDR2 is FQNNGV. In nucleotides, the CDR3 is TGTGCCAGCAGCCCCCTAGCGGGATCAGCCCAATGGGAGCAGTTCTTC. Protein sequence: CASSPLAGSAQWEQFF.

The V call is TRBV7-6, the J call TRBJ2-7; TRBD1 matches at 9 bases. V was pared by 5 bases and J by 3 bases, with 8 bases of the junction left unmatched. CDR3 length: 15 residues. Germline V gives CDR1 SGHVS, CDR2 FNYEAQ. The DNA for the CDR3 is TGTGCCAGCAGCCCCCGGGACAGGGACTACTACGAGCAGTACTTC. As protein: CASSPRDRDYYEQYF.

The rearrangement uses TRBV12-3 or TRBV12-4 and TRBJ2-2; 9 positions match TRBD2. The CDR3 extends over 14 amino acids. The junction had 1 base not matched to a gene; V was cut back by 4 bases and J by 4 bases. This chain's CDR3 is CASSSTSGTGELFF. The CDR3 coding sequence is TGTGCCAGCAGTTCGACTAGCGGCACCGGGGAGCTGTTTTTT.

The rearrangement uses TRBV10-2 and TRBJ2-1, with D possibly TRBD1 on 5 matching bases. Germline CDR1 reads WSHSY; CDR2 reads SAAADI. The length of the CDR3 is 15 residues. The V gene lost 2 bases and the J gene lost 5 bases, with 13 bases spanning the gap. CDR3 loop: CASSEGRVNNNEQFF. The CDR3 DNA reads TGCGCCAGCAGTGAGGGCAGGGTAAATAACAATGAGCAGTTCTTC.

This clonotype was seen a few times. The chain recombines TRBV12-3 or TRBV12-4 with TRBJ2-7; D remains unclear. V shed 6 bases and J shed 1 base, with 7 bases lying between them. The CDR3 length is 12 residues. The CDR3: CASRASSYEQYF. The CDR3 nucleotides read TGTGCCAGCAGGGCTTCTTCCTACGAGCAGTACTTC.

This clonotype was found many times. The chain carries TRBV6-5 and TRBJ2-7; no definite D call. The CDR3 is 15 residues long. Germline V gives CDR1 MNHEY, CDR2 SVGAGI. Trimming pared 3 bases from V and 8 bases from J, leaving 20 bases between. CDR3 coding DNA: TGTGCCAGCAGTTATGACCCCCCGCCCCTCGGGCAGCAGTACTTC. This gives the protein CASSYDPPPLGQQYF.

This clonotype turned up a few times. This CDR3 reads CASSLVMQGGEQFF. In DNA form, the CDR3 reads TGTGCCAGCAGCTTAGTAATGCAGGGTGGCGAGCAGTTCTTC. This chain uses TRBV7-9 with TRBJ2-1; a weak D match, TRBD1 (5 bases). CDR3 size: 14 residues. CDR1 is SEHNR, CDR2 FQNEAQ, per germline (reference sequence). Trimming shortened V by 1 base and J by 10 bases, and 14 bases separated the two germline ends.

This chain joins TRBV4-1 and TRBJ2-7; D possibly corresponds to TRBD1 (5 bases). This CDR3 comprises 15 residues. The germline CDR1 and CDR2 sequences are MGHRA and YSYEKL. The V gene lost 7 bases and the J gene lost 0 bases, with 16 bases spanning the gap. For the CDR3, the DNA is TGCGCCAGCACTATAACGACAGACCTCTCCTACGAGCAGTACTTC. Translating gives CASTITTDLSYEQYF.

The chain uses TRBV19 and TRBJ2-3; D may be TRBD2 (6 bases). Trimming left V 2 bases short and J 0 bases short, with 12 bases between. Germline lookup yields CDR1 LNHDA and CDR2 SQIVND (reference sequence). The length of the CDR3 is 16 residues. In DNA, the CDR3 is TGTGCCAGTAGTATACGGCTAGCGCTAAGCACAGATACGCAGTATTTT. Amino acids: CASSIRLALSTDTQYF.

The CDR3 region is CASSLGVPNYGYTF. The CDR3 DNA reads as TGCGCCAGCAGCTTGGGGGTTCCTAACTATGGCTACACCTTC. This sequence joins TRBV5-1 and TRBJ1-2; D is ambiguous. The CDR3 contains 14 residues. CDR1 and CDR2 (germline): SGHRS, YFSETQ. Trimming left V 0 bases short and J 0 bases short, with 6 bases between.